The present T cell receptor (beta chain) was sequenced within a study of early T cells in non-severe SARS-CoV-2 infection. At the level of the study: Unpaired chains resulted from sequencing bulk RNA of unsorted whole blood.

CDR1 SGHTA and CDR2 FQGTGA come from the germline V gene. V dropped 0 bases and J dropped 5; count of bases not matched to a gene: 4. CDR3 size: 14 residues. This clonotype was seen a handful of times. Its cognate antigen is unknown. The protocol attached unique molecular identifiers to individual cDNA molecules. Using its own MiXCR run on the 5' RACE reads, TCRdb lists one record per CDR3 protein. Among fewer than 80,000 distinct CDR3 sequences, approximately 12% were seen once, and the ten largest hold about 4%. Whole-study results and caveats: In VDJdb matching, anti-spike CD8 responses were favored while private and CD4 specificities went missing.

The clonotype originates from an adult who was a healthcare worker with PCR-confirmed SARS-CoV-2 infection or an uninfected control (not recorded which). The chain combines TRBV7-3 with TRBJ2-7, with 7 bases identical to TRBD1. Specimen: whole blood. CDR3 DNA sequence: TGTGCCAGCAGCTTAACGGACAGGTCCAACGAGCAGTACTTC. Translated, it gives CASSLTDRSNEQYF.